This TCR beta chain was sequenced for a study of blood T cell repertoires in COVID-19. Study at large: PBMCs, B-cell-depleted T cells, or T cells provided the cDNA or gDNA that made up the material.

In the study's own analysis: By means of reference gene primer amplification, nucleated cell counts were estimated. TCRdb keeps only in-frame clones here, not all; method: immunoSEQ multiplex PCR. V and J calls and clone size are copied from that table; D and trimming were computed from the DNA. The sample yields around 230,000 clones, roughly 84% seen once. This CDR3 has 12 amino acids. Per germline, CDR1 SEHNR and CDR2 FQNEAQ (reference sequence). Trimming cost V 8 bases and J 6 bases; bases outside gene matches: 3. The sequenced sample was peripheral blood. The clonotype originates from a man aged 35 to 55 who had recovered from COVID-19. The V gene is TRBV7-9, the J gene TRBJ2-2, with 7 bases that match TRBD1. CDR3 sequence: CASHRGAGELFF. The CDR3 nucleotides are TGTGCCAGCCACAGGGGCGCCGGGGAGCTGTTTTTT.